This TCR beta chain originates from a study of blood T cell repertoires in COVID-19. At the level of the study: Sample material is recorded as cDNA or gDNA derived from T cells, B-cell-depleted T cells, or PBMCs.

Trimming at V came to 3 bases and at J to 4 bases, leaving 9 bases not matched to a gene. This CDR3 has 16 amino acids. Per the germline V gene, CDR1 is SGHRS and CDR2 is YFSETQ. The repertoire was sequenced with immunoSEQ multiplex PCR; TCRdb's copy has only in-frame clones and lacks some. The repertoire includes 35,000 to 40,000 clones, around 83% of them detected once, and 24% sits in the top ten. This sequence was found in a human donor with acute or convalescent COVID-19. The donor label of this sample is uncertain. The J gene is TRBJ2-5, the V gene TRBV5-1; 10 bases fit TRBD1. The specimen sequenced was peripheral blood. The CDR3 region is CASSSGQGMWGETQYF. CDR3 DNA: TGCGCCAGCAGCTCGGGACAGGGGATGTGGGGAGAGACCCAGTACTTC.